Each of the 5 T cell receptor beta chains below was sequenced from the same sample in a study of blood T cells in healthy people across ages. Through a sample-barcoded 5' primer and a J-beta primer mix, a second PCR was run for roughly 6 to 12 cycles. TCRdb fed the 5' RACE reads into MiXCR, producing one record per CDR3 protein. Of some 1.5 million distinct CDR3 sequences listed, roughly 30% are singletons. The sample comprised blood. Source of these receptors: a woman under 40 in good health.

The J gene is TRBJ1-6, the V gene TRBV5-6, with TRBD1 identical over 9 bases. This CDR3 is built from 21 residues. Germline assignment: CDR1 SGHDT and CDR2 YYEEEE. J was trimmed by 7 bases and V by 4 bases; bases with no gene match: 24. The CDR3 here is CASSPGPRTGVRKGWNSPLHF. The CDR3 DNA sequence: TGTGCCAGCAGCCCGGGTCCCAGGACAGGGGTGCGGAAAGGATGGAATTCACCCCTCCACTTT.

The rearrangement uses TRBV20-1 and TRBJ2-7; 10 bases line up with TRBD1. Germline lookup yields CDR1 DFQATT and CDR2 SNEGSKA (reference sequence). V shed 0 bases, J shed 2 bases, and the junction held 4 bases outside the gene matches. This CDR3 contains 15 residues. DNA for the CDR3: TGCAGTGCTAGAGAGGCCGGGACAGGGGCCTACGAGCAGTACTTC. Encoded protein: CSAREAGTGAYEQYF.

A note on this clonotype: Possible read error: a much larger clone is one base away. The V and J genes are TRBV10-2 and TRBJ2-7, with 7 nucleotides matching TRBD1. Losses at the gene ends were 9 bases for V and 3 bases for J; bases not matched to a gene: 5. The CDR3 has 12 residues. Germline CDR1 is WSHSY and CDR2 is SAAADI. This chain's CDR3 is CASSGGCYEQYF. CDR3 sequence (DNA): TGCGCCAGTTCAGGGGGATGCTACGAGCAGTACTTC.

This clonotype occurred a few times. V usage is TRBV5-6 and J usage is TRBJ2-7; 8 bases agree with TRBD2. The V gene's germline CDR1 is SGHDT and CDR2 YYEEEE. After removal of 4 bases from V and 0 bases from J, the junction contained 9 bases not matched to a gene. The CDR3 sequence is 16 residues long. CDR3 coding DNA: TGTGCCAGCAGCCAAGATATAGCGGGGAGCTCCTACGAGCAGTACTTC. This encodes CASSQDIAGSSYEQYF.

The chain joins TRBV20-1 to TRBJ1-2; 7 bases are shared with TRBD1. V lost 7 bases and J lost 1; bases outside the gene matches: 3. The CDR3 has 12 residues. CDR1 and CDR2 (germline): DFQATT, SNEGSKA (reference sequence). The CDR3 DNA is TGCAGTGTTCGGGACAGTAACTATGGCTACACCTTC. The encoded protein is CSVRDSNYGYTF.